This is a list of T cell receptor beta chains from one sample in a study of T cell responses to AZD1222 COVID-19 vaccine. Measured with immunoSEQ multiplex PCR; TCRdb has only the in-frame clones, and not every one. The sample lists about 120,000 clones; 80% to 95% were seen once. This specimen was peripheral blood, taken on day 0 of AZD1222 vaccination. The source of these receptors is an adult in good health. The CDR3 runs from the conserved cysteine through the conserved F or W. The D gene is left open where the match is weak. Expanded clones are given a class, and other clones once, few, many or no size at all.

D	V	J	size	DNA	CDR3
TRBD1	TRBV18	TRBJ1-2	-	TGTGCCAGCTCCCCTGACAGGGACTATGGCTACACCTTC	CASSPDRDYGYTF
TRBD1	TRBV6-5	TRBJ2-7	-	TGTGCCAGCAGTTACGGGACAGACTCCTACGAGCAGTACTTC	CASSYGTDSYEQYF
-	TRBV21-1	TRBJ1-1	-	TGTGCCAGCAGCAAACGTAGCCGGAACACTGAAGCTTTCTTT	CASSKRSRNTEAFF
-	TRBV2	TRBJ2-3	once	TGTGCCAGCAGTTTTACAGCCTATCCAAATCCTAGCACAGATACGCAGTATTTT	CASSFTAYPNPSTDTQYF
-	TRBV19	TRBJ2-3	-	TGTGCCAGTAGTATAGGACTACACACAGATACGCAGTATTTT	CASSIGLHTDTQYF
-	TRBV21-1	TRBJ2-1	-	TGTGCCAGCACCAATACGATGGATGAGCAGTTCTTC	CASTNTMDEQFF
TRBD2	TRBV9	TRBJ2-2	-	TGTGCCAGCAGCTTCCGACTAGCATCCGGGGAGCTGTTTTTT	CASSFRLASGELFF
-	TRBV7-8	TRBJ1-5	few	TGTGCCAGCAGCGGGCCGGCCAGCAATCAGCCCCAGCATTTT	CASSGPASNQPQHF
-	TRBV5-4	TRBJ2-5	-	TGTGCCAGCAGCTTGGTCGGAAGGGTTGGAGAGACCCAGTACTTC	CASSLVGRVGETQYF
-	TRBV12-5	TRBJ2-2	-	TGTGCTAGTGGTTTGGGACTACCCATGGGGGAGCTGTTTTTT	CASGLGLPMGELFF
-	TRBV3-1/TRBV3-2	TRBJ1-1	-	TGTGCCAGCAGCCAAGATTCCGGGATTGGTAAGAACACTGAAGCTTTCTTT	CASSQDSGIGKNTEAFF
-	TRBV19	TRBJ2-2	-	TGTGCCAGTAGCCCTGGCAGTGTTACCGGGGAGCTGTTTTTT	CASSPGSVTGELFF
-	TRBV28	TRBJ1-2	-	TGTGCCAGCAGTTTAGTTAACTATGGCTACACCTTC	CASSLVNYGYTF
-	TRBV6-2/TRBV6-3	TRBJ1-6	-	TGTGCCAGCAGTTACTCCGGGACGAGCGGTCCATCCCTCCACTTT	CASSYSGTSGPSLHF
-	TRBV11-1	TRBJ2-1	-	TGTGCCAGCAGCTTTGGGGTAGGGGGCTCCTACAATGAGCAGTTCTTC	CASSFGVGGSYNEQFF
-	TRBV12-3/TRBV12-4	TRBJ1-5	-	TGTGCCAGCAGTCCAAGACAGGATCAGCCCCAGCATTTT	CASSPRQDQPQHF
TRBD2	TRBV6-4	TRBJ2-1	-	TGTGCCAGCAGTGTGCGGGCGGGGGTGTCCTACAATGAGCAGTTCTTC	CASSVRAGVSYNEQFF
-	TRBV6-5	TRBJ1-1	-	TGTGCCAGCAGTTTGGGGGCGATATCGAAAACTGAAGCTTTCTTT	CASSLGAISKTEAFF
-	TRBV27	TRBJ1-1	-	TGTGCCAGCGCCGGGACCGGGAACACTGAAGCTTTCTTT	CASAGTGNTEAFF
-	TRBV4-2	TRBJ1-1	-	TGTGCCAGCAGATTCGGACGGATGAACACTGAAGCTTTCTTT	CASRFGRMNTEAFF
TRBD1	TRBV27	TRBJ1-1	-	TGTGCCAGCAGTCGACAGGGGGCCCCTCTCACTGAAGCTTTCTTT	CASSRQGAPLTEAFF
-	TRBV12-3/TRBV12-4	TRBJ2-7	-	TGTGCCAGCAGTTTTGAGGGATCCGAGCAGTACTTC	CASSFEGSEQYF
TRBD1	TRBV4-3	TRBJ1-2	-	TGCGCCAGCAGCCAAGACGCAGGGGGGAATTCTTATGGCTACACCTTC	CASSQDAGGNSYGYTF
-	TRBV6-5	TRBJ2-6	-	TGTGCCAGCAGTTACGGTGGTGGCGCTGGGGCCAACGTCCTGACTTTC	CASSYGGGAGANVLTF
-	TRBV18	TRBJ2-7	once	TGTGCCAGCTCACCACAAAGTAACACTCCCTACGAGCAGTACTTC	CASSPQSNTPYEQYF
-	TRBV9	TRBJ1-1	once	TGTGCCAGCAGCCCATCCTCGGGTACTGAAGCTTTCTTT	CASSPSSGTEAFF